These T cell receptor beta chains were read from a single sample in a study of radiation and T cells in renal cell carcinoma. Assay: immunoSEQ multiplex PCR; the TCRdb copy retains only in-frame clones and omits some. Of 30,000 to 40,000 clones listed, more than 65% are singletons. The starting material was blood, obtained from a patient whose treatment included radiotherapy and nephrectomy. The receptors derive from a man in his fifties or sixties with renal cell carcinoma. Each CDR3 is given with its conserved first and last residue. The D gene is left open where the match is weak. A row's size may be missing; if present it is once, few, many or a size class.

D	size	V	J	CDR3	DNA
NA	NA	TRBV20-1	TRBJ2-3	CSASPEDTQYF	TGCAGTGCTAGCCCAGAAGATACGCAGTATTTT
NA	NA	TRBV4-1	TRBJ2-1	CASSQGGSYYNEQFF	TGCGCCAGCAGCCAAGGGGGCAGTTACTACAATGAGCAGTTCTTC
NA	NA	TRBV7-8	TRBJ2-2	CASSLVYPRSSTGELFF	TGTGCCAGCAGCTTAGTTTACCCCCGCTCTTCCACCGGGGAGCTGTTTTTT
TRBD2	once	TRBV29-1	TRBJ2-1	CSVVLAGAASYNEQFF	TGCAGCGTTGTTCTAGCGGGAGCTGCCTCCTACAATGAGCAGTTCTTC
NA	once	TRBV7-9	TRBJ1-2	CASSGAAYGYTF	TGTGCCAGCAGCGGGGCCGCTTATGGCTACACCTTC
NA	NA	TRBV7-9	TRBJ2-7	CASSPGGGRANPEQYF	TGTGCCAGCAGCCCAGGCGGTGGCAGGGCGAACCCCGAGCAGTACTTC
TRBD1	few	TRBV7-3	TRBJ1-1	CASSFGQGTEAFF	TGTGCCAGCAGCTTTGGACAGGGGACTGAAGCTTTCTTT
NA	few	TRBV6-5	TRBJ2-7	CASRGNSYEQYF	TGTGCCAGCAGAGGGAATTCCTACGAGCAGTACTTC
NA	NA	TRBV7-3	TRBJ2-4	CASSLMHRVSENIQYF	TGTGCCAGCAGCTTAATGCACAGGGTGAGCGAAAACATTCAGTACTTC
NA	NA	TRBV4-1	TRBJ2-7	CASSQEKGTLYEQYF	TGCGCCAGCAGCCAAGAAAAGGGGACCCTATACGAGCAGTACTTC
NA	NA	TRBV2	TRBJ1-2	CASSVMGDGYTF	TGTGCCAGCAGTGTCATGGGAGATGGCTACACCTTC
TRBD2	NA	TRBV10-3	TRBJ2-1	CVTSAASGRYNEQFF	TGTGTCACCTCTGCAGCTAGCGGGAGGTACAATGAGCAGTTCTTC
TRBD2	NA	TRBV7-8	TRBJ2-2	CASSSRLAGVYTGELFF	TGTGCCAGCAGCTCCCGGCTAGCGGGAGTTTACACCGGGGAGCTGTTTTTT
NA	NA	TRBV7-7	TRBJ2-1	CASSPQVGSYNEQFF	TGTGCCAGCAGCCCCCAGGTAGGATCCTACAATGAGCAGTTCTTC
NA	NA	TRBV19	TRBJ2-1	CASSNPQGSRDEQFF	TGTGCCAGTAGCAACCCGCAGGGGTCTAGGGATGAGCAGTTCTTC
TRBD1	NA	TRBV2	TRBJ1-2	CASRGDSLKYGYTF	TGTGCCAGCAGGGGGGACAGCCTAAAATATGGCTACACCTTC
TRBD1	once	TRBV10-2	TRBJ1-6	CASSPPDRVNSPLHF	TGCGCCAGCAGTCCCCCTGACAGGGTGAATTCACCCCTCCACTTT
TRBD1	NA	TRBV10-3	TRBJ2-7	CAIGRRRDRVSEQYF	TGTGCCATCGGGCGTCGTAGGGACAGGGTCAGCGAGCAGTACTTC
NA	NA	TRBV19	TRBJ1-1	CASSIGVNTEAFF	TGTGCCAGTAGTATAGGGGTGAACACTGAAGCTTTCTTT
NA	NA	TRBV11-2	TRBJ2-1	CASSLGDKWFDNEQFF	TGTGCCAGCAGCTTAGGGGATAAATGGTTTGACAATGAGCAGTTCTTC
TRBD1	once	TRBV18	TRBJ1-2	CASRTTGVFYGYTF	TGTGCCAGCCGTACCACAGGGGTTTTTTATGGCTACACCTTC
NA	once	TRBV14	TRBJ1-2	CASSQDFGSLNYGYTF	TGTGCCAGCAGCCAAGATTTTGGAAGCCTTAACTATGGCTACACCTTC
TRBD1	NA	TRBV15	TRBJ1-3	CATSSQLTGAGNTIYF	TGTGCCACCAGCAGTCAGTTGACAGGGGCTGGAAACACCATATATTTT
NA	NA	TRBV5-1	TRBJ2-5	CASSLQGIGETQYF	TGCGCCAGCAGCTTACAGGGAATAGGGGAGACCCAGTACTTC
TRBD1	NA	TRBV5-1	TRBJ2-3	CASSLADRGGDTQYF	TGCGCCAGCAGCTTGGCCGACAGGGGAGGAGATACGCAGTATTTT
NA	NA	TRBV6-6	TRBJ1-1	CASSLPMGNTEAFF	TGTGCCAGCAGCTTACCTATGGGGAACACTGAAGCTTTCTTT
NA	NA	TRBV25-1	TRBJ2-7	CASSDPTGYEQYF	TGTGCCAGCAGTGACCCGACAGGCTACGAGCAGTACTTC
NA	NA	TRBV5-6	TRBJ2-7	CASSRRGYSYEQYF	TGTGCCAGCAGCCGACGTGGATACTCCTACGAGCAGTACTTC
NA	few	TRBV2	TRBJ1-5	CASSPSNQPQHF	TGTGCCAGCAGCCCGTCAAATCAGCCCCAGCATTTT
NA	NA	TRBV30	TRBJ2-3	CACLRGPDTQYF	TGTGCCTGCCTCCGTGGGCCAGATACGCAGTATTTT
TRBD1	NA	TRBV7-2	TRBJ1-5	CASSTGQGHNQPQHF	TGTGCCAGCAGCACCGGACAGGGGCACAATCAGCCCCAGCATTTT
NA	once	TRBV30	TRBJ2-1	CAWSSRGAGEQFF	TGTGCCTGGTCTTCGAGGGGGGCAGGTGAGCAGTTCTTC
NA	NA	TRBV7-2	TRBJ1-2	CASSLGGGAGIYGYTF	TGTGCCAGCAGCTTAGGTGGGGGGGCAGGTATCTATGGCTACACCTTC
NA	NA	TRBV4-3	TRBJ1-2	CASSHREGVGYTF	TGCGCCAGCAGCCACCGGGAGGGCGTTGGCTACACCTTC
NA	NA	TRBV6-5	TRBJ1-2	CASSSYYGYTF	TGTGCCAGCAGTAGCTACTATGGCTACACCTTC
NA	NA	TRBV5-5	TRBJ1-2	CASRTFGVGYTF	TGTGCCAGCCGAACATTCGGGGTTGGCTACACCTTC
TRBD2	NA	TRBV19	TRBJ2-1	CASSVSIAGFIPSYNEQFF	TGTGCCAGTAGTGTCTCAATAGCGGGCTTTATACCATCCTACAATGAGCAGTTCTTC
NA	few	TRBV20-1	TRBJ2-4	CSPRDKHIQYF	TGCAGTCCGAGGGACAAGCACATTCAGTACTTC
TRBD2	NA	TRBV7-9	TRBJ2-3	CASSNRLAGETQYF	TGTGCCAGCAGCAACCGACTAGCGGGAGAAACGCAGTATTTT
TRBD2	NA	TRBV6-5	TRBJ2-7	CASSGGAYEQYF	TGTGCCAGCTCGGGGGGAGCCTACGAGCAGTACTTC
TRBD1	NA	TRBV27	TRBJ2-3	CASKRQGVTDTQYF	TGTGCCAGCAAGAGACAGGGTGTGACAGATACGCAGTATTTT
NA	NA	TRBV6-9	TRBJ1-2	CASSYDRNYGYTF	TGTGCCAGCAGTTACGACAGGAACTATGGCTACACCTTC
NA	once	TRBV6-1	TRBJ1-2	CASSEGLGYTF	TGTGCCAGCAGTGAAGGGTTAGGCTACACCTTC
TRBD2	NA	TRBV9	TRBJ2-7	CASSASGTSGSYEQYF	TGTGCCAGCAGCGCCTCCGGGACTAGCGGCTCCTACGAGCAGTACTTC
NA	NA	TRBV5-4	TRBJ1-4	CASSRAATNEKLFF	TGTGCCAGCTCCAGGGCAGCAACTAATGAAAAACTGTTTTTT
NA	few	TRBV7-2	TRBJ1-1	CASSPTGDTEAFF	TGTGCCAGCAGCCCAACCGGAGACACTGAAGCTTTCTTT
NA	NA	TRBV12-1	TRBJ1-2	CASIYEGDSGYGYTF	TGTGCCAGCATCTACGAGGGGGACAGTGGATATGGCTACACCTTC
NA	NA	TRBV5-1	TRBJ1-1	CASSLAEAGTEAFF	TGCGCCAGCAGCTTGGCCGAGGCAGGGACTGAAGCTTTCTTT
TRBD1	NA	TRBV7-8	TRBJ2-7	CASSDGTGGLYEQYF	TGTGCCAGCAGTGATGGGACAGGGGGCCTTTACGAGCAGTACTTC
NA	NA	TRBV29-1	TRBJ2-4	CSALSWEAKNIQYF	TGCAGCGCCCTCTCCTGGGAGGCCAAAAACATTCAGTACTTC
NA	NA	TRBV7-8	TRBJ2-1	CASSLSLRGRRENNEQFF	TGTGCCAGCAGCTTGTCCCTACGAGGTCGCCGAGAGAACAATGAGCAGTTCTTC
NA	NA	TRBV19	TRBJ2-1	CASSTDRWFNDEQFF	TGTGCCAGTAGTACCGACAGGTGGTTTAACGATGAGCAGTTCTTC
NA	NA	TRBV7-2	TRBJ2-1	CASSLVLVAETYNEQFF	TGTGCCAGCAGCTTAGTATTGGTAGCGGAGACCTACAATGAGCAGTTCTTC
NA	NA	TRBV7-9	TRBJ1-3	CASSFYRTEGSGNTIYF	TGTGCCAGCAGCTTTTACCGGACCGAAGGCTCTGGAAACACCATATATTTT
TRBD1	NA	TRBV5-4	TRBJ2-1	CASSSRQGTYNEQFF	TGTGCCAGCAGCTCAAGACAGGGGACCTACAATGAGCAGTTCTTC
TRBD1	NA	TRBV25-1	TRBJ1-2	CASSSPGTANYGYTF	TGTGCCAGCAGTTCCCCCGGGACAGCTAACTATGGCTACACCTTC
NA	NA	TRBV19	TRBJ1-6	CASTSPGSMLSPLHF	TGTGCCAGTACTTCTCCAGGGTCAATGTTGTCACCCCTCCACTTT
NA	NA	TRBV7-2	TRBJ1-3	CASSVLTPGNTIYF	TGTGCCAGCAGTGTCCTTACTCCTGGAAACACCATATATTTT
NA	NA	TRBV18	TRBJ1-2	CASSPQRSGPSGYTF	TGTGCCAGCTCACCACAGAGATCCGGGCCCTCCGGCTACACCTTC